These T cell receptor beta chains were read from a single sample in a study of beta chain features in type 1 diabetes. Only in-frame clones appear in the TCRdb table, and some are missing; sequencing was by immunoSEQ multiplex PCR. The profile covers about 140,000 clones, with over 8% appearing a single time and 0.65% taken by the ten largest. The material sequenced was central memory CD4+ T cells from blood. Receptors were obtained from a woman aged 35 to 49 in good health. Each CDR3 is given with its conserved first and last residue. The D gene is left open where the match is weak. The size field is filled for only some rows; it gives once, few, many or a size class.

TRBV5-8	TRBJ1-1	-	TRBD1	TGTGCCAGCAACCCGGGACAGGGACCCTCGGGTGAAGCTTTCTTT	CASNPGQGPSGEAFF
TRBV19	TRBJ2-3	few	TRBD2	TGTGCCAGTAGTATTCGGACTAGCGGGGCAACAGATACGCAGTATTTT	CASSIRTSGATDTQYF
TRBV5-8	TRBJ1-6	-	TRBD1	TGTGCCAGCAGCCGAGCTACAGGGGCGCGGGATTCACCCCTCCACTTT	CASSRATGARDSPLHF
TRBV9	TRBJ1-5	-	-	TGTGCCAGCAGCGTGACGGGAGGTCTGGGACAGCCCCAGCATTTT	CASSVTGGLGQPQHF
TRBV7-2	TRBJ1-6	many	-	TGTGCCAGCAGCCCCTCAAGGGGGTCGAGGGTATCCCTCCACTTT	CASSPSRGSRVSLHF
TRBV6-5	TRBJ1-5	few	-	TGTGCCAGCAGGGTCGCGGGGGGGAGCAATCAGCCCCAGCATTTT	CASRVAGGSNQPQHF
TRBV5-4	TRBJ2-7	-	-	TGTGCCAGCAGCCTAGACGAGAAGTACGAGCAGTACTTC	CASSLDEKYEQYF
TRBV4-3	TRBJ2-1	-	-	TGCGCCAGCAGCCAAGCTAAAACTTACAATGAGCAGTTCTTC	CASSQAKTYNEQFF
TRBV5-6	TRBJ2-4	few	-	TGTGCCAGCAGCTTGGGCGGAGGGCAAAACATTCAGTACTTC	CASSLGGGQNIQYF
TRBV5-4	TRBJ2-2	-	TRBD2	TGTGCCAGCAGACCGGAACTAGCGGGGGGTACCGGGGAGCTGTTTTTT	CASRPELAGGTGELFF
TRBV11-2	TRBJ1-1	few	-	TGTGCCAGCAGCTTAGATCCCAGAGCTTTCTTT	CASSLDPRAFF
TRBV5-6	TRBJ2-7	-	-	TGTGCCAGCAGCTTGGGGGCGCCGGGCGGGCGCGAGCAGTACTTC	CASSLGAPGGREQYF
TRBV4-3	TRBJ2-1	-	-	TGCGCCAGCAGCCAAGAGTTTGGGCGGGTGGACAATGAGCAGTTCTTC	CASSQEFGRVDNEQFF
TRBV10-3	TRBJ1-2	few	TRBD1	TGTGCCATCAGTGATATCGGGACAGGGGGTAATGGCTACACCTTC	CAISDIGTGGNGYTF
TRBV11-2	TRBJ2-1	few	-	TGTGCCAGCAGCTTATCCCCGGGGGGCGGGAACAATGAGCAGTTCTTC	CASSLSPGGGNNEQFF
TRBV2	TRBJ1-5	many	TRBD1	TGTGCCAGCAGTCCCCCTCTACAGGGGAATCAGCCCCAGCATTTT	CASSPPLQGNQPQHF
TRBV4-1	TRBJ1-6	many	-	TGCGCCAGCAGTCGACAGGATGATTCACCCCTCCACTTT	CASSRQDDSPLHF
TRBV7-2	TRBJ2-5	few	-	TGTGCCAGCAGCTTAGTTCTGGGCAAGGAGACCCAGTACTTC	CASSLVLGKETQYF
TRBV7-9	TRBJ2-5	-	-	TGTGCCAGCAGCTTAGGTAGCCAAGAGACCCAGTACTTC	CASSLGSQETQYF
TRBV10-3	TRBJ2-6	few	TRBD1	TGTGCCATCAGCCGGGACAGGGGACCTGGGGCCAACGTCCTGACTTTC	CAISRDRGPGANVLTF
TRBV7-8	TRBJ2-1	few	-	TGTGCCAGCAGCTTAGGCAGAAGACGGGGCAATGAGCAGTTCTTC	CASSLGRRRGNEQFF
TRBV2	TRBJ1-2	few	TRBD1	TGTGCCAGCAGTGCCCGGACAGGGGTCGGCTATGGCTACACCTTC	CASSARTGVGYGYTF
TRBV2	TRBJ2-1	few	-	TGTGCCAGCAGACAGTATGAGCAGTTCTTC	CASRQYEQFF
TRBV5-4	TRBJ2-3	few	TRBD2	TGTGCCAGCAGCTTGGACCGGGGGGGAGCCGATACGCAGTATTTT	CASSLDRGGADTQYF
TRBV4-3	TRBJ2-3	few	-	TGCGCCAGCAGCCAAGAAGCCTCTTTAAGGGGGAGCACAGATACGCAGTATTTT	CASSQEASLRGSTDTQYF
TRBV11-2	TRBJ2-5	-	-	TGTGCCAGCAGCCCGACGGTGGGGCTGGAGACCCAGTACTTC	CASSPTVGLETQYF
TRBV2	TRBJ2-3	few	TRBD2	TGTGCCAGCACCCCGACTAGCGGGGGCCGAGATACGCAGTATTTT	CASTPTSGGRDTQYF
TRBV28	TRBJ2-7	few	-	TGTGCCAGCAGTTCGGGGGGCGGGACCGACGAGCAGTACTTC	CASSSGGGTDEQYF
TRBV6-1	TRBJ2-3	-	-	TGTGCCAGTCAGTGGTCTCCAGATACGCAGTATTTT	CASQWSPDTQYF
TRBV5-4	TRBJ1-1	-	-	TGTGCCAGCAGTCTTAAATCTGGGGGGAGGAACACTGAAGCTTTCTTT	CASSLKSGGRNTEAFF
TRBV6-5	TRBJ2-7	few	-	TGTGCCAGCAGTTTAACCGGGACTCATGAGCAGTACTTC	CASSLTGTHEQYF
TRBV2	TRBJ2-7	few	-	TGTGCCAGCAAACGGGATCTCGTCAATTTC	CASKRDLVNF
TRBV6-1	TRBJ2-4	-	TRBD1	TGTGCCAGCATGAACCCAGGGGGAGCCAAAAACATTCAGTACTTC	CASMNPGGAKNIQYF
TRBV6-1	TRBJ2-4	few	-	TGTGCCAGCAGTGAGGGGGCCAGAAACATTCAGTACTTC	CASSEGARNIQYF
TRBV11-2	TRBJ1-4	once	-	TGTGCCAGCAGCCTCGAAGCGGATGAAAAACTGTTTTTT	CASSLEADEKLFF
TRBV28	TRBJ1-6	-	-	TGTGCCAGCAGTTCGGGGGTTTCACCCCTCCACTTT	CASSSGVSPLHF
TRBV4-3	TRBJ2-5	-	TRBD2	TGCGCCAGCAGCCAAGAGGTACCGGGGGGGCGTTTCCAAGAGACCCAGTACTTC	CASSQEVPGGRFQETQYF
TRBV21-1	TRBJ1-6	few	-	TGTGCCAGCAGCAAACAGGACAGGGATAATTCACCCCTCCACTTT	CASSKQDRDNSPLHF
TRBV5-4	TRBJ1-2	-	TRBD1	TGTGCCAGCAGCTCTGGACAGGGAAGGGGGTTCGGGTATGGCTACACCTTC	CASSSGQGRGFGYGYTF
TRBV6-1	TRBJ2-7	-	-	TGTGCCAGCGGGAGGCGACCCGGGCAGTACTTC	CASGRRPGQYF
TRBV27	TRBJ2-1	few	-	TGTGCCAGCACCATGACTAGTACCTACAATGAGCAGTTCTTC	CASTMTSTYNEQFF
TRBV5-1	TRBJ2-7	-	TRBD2	TGCGCCAGCAGCATCAATAGCGGGGGGCCCTACGAGCAGTACTTC	CASSINSGGPYEQYF
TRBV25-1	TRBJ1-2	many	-	TGTGCCAGCAGTGACCAAATCTATGGCTACACCTTC	CASSDQIYGYTF
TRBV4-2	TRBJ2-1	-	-	TGTGCCAGCAGCCAAGACAGTAATAGCGGCAATGAGCAGTTCTTC	CASSQDSNSGNEQFF
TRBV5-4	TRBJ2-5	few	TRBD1	TGTGCCAGCAGCATCAGGACAGGGGGGGAAGAGACCCAGTACTTC	CASSIRTGGEETQYF
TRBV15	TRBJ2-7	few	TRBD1	TGTGCCACCAGCAGAGATGGGACAGCCCATGGCGAGCAGTACTTC	CATSRDGTAHGEQYF
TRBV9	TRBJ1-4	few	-	TGTGCCAGCAGCGTCTGTAATGAAAAACTGTTTTTT	CASSVCNEKLFF
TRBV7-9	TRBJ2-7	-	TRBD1	TGTGCCAGCAGTTCCGGGACAGGGGTTTCCTACGAGCAGTACTTC	CASSSGTGVSYEQYF
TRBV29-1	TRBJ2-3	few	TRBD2	TGCAGCGTGAGGGGTCTAGCGGGGTTTGCAGATACGCAGTATTTT	CSVRGLAGFADTQYF